The clone carrying this T cell receptor (beta chain) was counted between two and nine times. Its antigen is as yet unknown. This specimen comes from a study of CD8+ T cells in alopecia areata. Study context: Tofacitinib administration to treated patients was oral, at 5 to 10 mg twice daily. Whole-study findings and limits: Resident alphabeta T-cell populations of normal skin are likewise subject to sequencing in scalp samples.

Sequencing relied on a cDNA template that was reverse transcribed from extracted RNA. The protocol was immunoSEQ multiplex PCR, while the TCRdb copy is restricted to in-frame clones and leaves out a portion. The sample has about 98,000 clones, under 45% seen once. Alopecia areata patients gave lesional scalp punch biopsies and peripheral blood samples. After removal of 3 bases from V and 3 bases from J, the junction contained 3 bases not matched to a gene. The CDR3 covers 16 residues. Germline CDR1 reads SGHRS; CDR2 reads YFSETQ. Sequenced sample: CD4+ T cells sorted from blood. The V gene is TRBV5-1, the J gene TRBJ2-6, with 10 nucleotides matching TRBD1. This receptor was taken from a human donor with alopecia areata. The CDR3 coding sequence is TGCGCCAGCAGCTGGACAGGGGGTGGTGGGGCCAACGTCCTGACTTTC. It is translated as CASSWTGGGGANVLTF.